These 4 T cell receptor beta chains came from one sample sequenced in a study of vaccination and CD4 T cells after COVID-19 (dated by TCRdb to between 2022 and 2023). Receptor amplification or capture employed PCR. The run used an Illumina iSeq 100. DNA from cultured CD4+ T cells was subjected to TCR sequencing with the Oncomine TCR Beta short-read assay at the Johns Hopkins FTIC core. TCRdb redid the processing of the public reads, applying fastp at Q25 and MiXCR, and retained in-frame beta chains. Under each unique CDR3 protein, matching rows form one entry showing the most common genes and DNA. The sample profile shows tens of thousands of distinct CDR3 sequences; roughly 64% of them were found once. Roughly 5% of the sample is in the top ten clones. For these TCRs, the target antigens are not known. Sample treatment or condition, as interpreted from the label and publication: roughly 11-day PBMC culture with coronavirus spike peptide pools or control peptides (ViraFEST assay).

The material sequenced was CD4+ T cells from blood, cultured in vitro. These receptors originate from a human donor who had recovered from COVID-19.

The CDR3 bases are TGTGCCAGCAGTGAAAAAGAGACCCAGTACTTC. Its protein product is CASSEKETQYF. The chain links TRBV6-1 to TRBJ2-5, with D uncertain. CDR3 length equals 11 residues. Deletions cut 2 bases from V and 3 bases from J, with 1 base between. Looked up from germline, CDR1 is MNHNS and CDR2 is SASEGT.

V is TRBV24-1 and J is TRBJ2-7; TRBD1 matches 7 bases. The CDR3 covers 15 residues. CDR1 and CDR2 (germline): KGHDR, SFDVKD. V shed 3 bases, J shed 2 bases, and the junction held 6 bases outside the gene matches. CDR3 sequence: CATSDSGQGAYEQYF. The CDR3 nucleotides read TGTGCCACCAGTGATAGTGGGCAGGGGGCCTACGAGCAGTACTTC.

This chain connects TRBV29-1 to TRBJ2-2, with a possible D match to TRBD1 (6 bases). The germline V gene has CDR1 SQVTM and CDR2 ANQGSEA. CDR3 length: 17 amino acids. V lost 5 bases, J lost 1 base, and 20 bases lay in between. CDR3 nucleotide sequence: TGCAGCGTTACTGGTGTCTTCAGGGGAGAGAACACCGGGGAGCTGTTTTTT. Protein: CSVTGVFRGENTGELFF.

This clonotype was seen more than once but under ten times. V usage is TRBV20-1 and J usage is TRBJ2-3; 9 bases are a match to TRBD2. The CDR3 runs to 15 residues. The V gene end was trimmed by 0 bases and the J gene end by 2 bases; junction bases not matched to a gene: 3. In germline, CDR1 is DFQATT, CDR2 SNEGSKA (reference sequence). This chain's CDR3 is CSARDLAGLTDTQYF. DNA for the CDR3: TGCAGTGCTAGAGACCTAGCGGGGCTCACAGATACGCAGTATTTT.